This T cell receptor beta chain derives from a study of T-cell memory formation after mild COVID-19 (dated by TCRdb to the early 2020s). Some background on the complete study: Most TCR sequence clusters were specific to one of the two donors. T-cell clones expanding and contracting after mild COVID-19 in two donors were tracked by longitudinal TCRalpha and TCRbeta repertoire sequencing. The cohort was made up of two young adult volunteers, one female and one male, who were previously healthy. What the authors observed across the whole study: Some responding clones were detected in pre-infection memory, which suggested that pre-existing cross-reactive memory T cells had joined the SARS-CoV-2 response. Clones that contracted from day 15 to 85 showed balanced CD4/CD8 phenotypes, whereas a second wave of clones that expanded from day 15 to 37 leaned towards CD4+. The study covered only a couple of mild cases, and larger cohorts including severe cases with pre-infection samples were considered necessary. SARS-CoV-2 specificity of the second-wave clones peaking on day 37 was not confirmed. Contracting CD4+ clones appeared mostly in the CM and EM memory subsets, whereas CD8+ clones were enriched in EMRA.

The junction carries 12 bases between V and J, which are trimmed by 3 bases and 2 bases respectively. CDR1 and CDR2 were assigned from the germline V gene as SGDLS and YYNGEE. Including the terminal cysteine and phenylalanine, the CDR3 comprises 14 residues. Of the read, only the CDR3 DNA is kept; its 42 bases are in frame from base 1. Sequenced using an Illumina NovaSeq 6000. TCRalpha and TCRbeta cDNA libraries were constructed by 5'RACE with constant-segment primers, with sample barcodes and unique molecular identifiers being introduced. Trizol reagent was used to extract RNA from every sample. The libraries were amplified in two PCR steps, and the second step added a second sample barcode and Illumina TruSeq adapters. Sequencing of the libraries was done on an Illumina NovaSeq, producing 2 x 150 bp paired-end reads. As for the original processing: Demultiplexing of reads and collapsing into UMI-guided consensus sequences were performed with migec v1.2.7. Using mixcr v2.1.11, UMI consensuses were aligned to TRA and TRB V and J templates and then assembled into clonotypes. Clonotypes were classified as expanded or contracted when called significant by both edgeR and NoisET, with noise models trained on biological replicates. For edgeR calls, the cutoffs were a false discovery rate-adjusted p below 0.01 and a log2 fold-change threshold of 1. As an exploratory analysis of dynamics, PCA with hierarchical clustering was applied to max-normalized trajectories of the 1000 most abundant clonotypes. The CD4 or CD8 phenotype of responding clones was assigned using the separately sequenced CD4+ and CD8+ repertoires. The public reads were reprocessed in TCRdb via fastp at Q25 and MiXCR, keeping in-frame beta chains. Rows with one shared CDR3 protein collapse into an entry with the most common genes and DNA. TCRdb's processing, not the authors', yielded these V and J calls. This sample is represented by around 300,000 distinct CDR3 sequences; roughly 15% of them were singletons. The ten largest clones add up to over 20% of the sample.

Ficoll-Paque density gradient centrifugation was the method used to isolate PBMCs. This clonotype was seen more than once but under ten times. The antigen this receptor binds is unknown. Within one base of it there is no much larger clone, and no base qualities were kept. The receptor's source is a man younger than 30 who had mild COVID-19 (a few samples of this study predate the infection). The sample titles of this study are shuffled in the database, so cell type and time point are left out; the donor was told from shared clones. This sequence uses TRBV9 and TRBJ2-7; possibly the D gene is TRBD1, per 6 matching bases. Sequencing was carried out using PBMCs or a T cell subset sorted from them (not recorded which). The sequenced DNA is TGTGCCAGCAGCGCTGGGACATCTACCTACGAGCAGTACTTC. It is translated as CASSAGTSTYEQYF.